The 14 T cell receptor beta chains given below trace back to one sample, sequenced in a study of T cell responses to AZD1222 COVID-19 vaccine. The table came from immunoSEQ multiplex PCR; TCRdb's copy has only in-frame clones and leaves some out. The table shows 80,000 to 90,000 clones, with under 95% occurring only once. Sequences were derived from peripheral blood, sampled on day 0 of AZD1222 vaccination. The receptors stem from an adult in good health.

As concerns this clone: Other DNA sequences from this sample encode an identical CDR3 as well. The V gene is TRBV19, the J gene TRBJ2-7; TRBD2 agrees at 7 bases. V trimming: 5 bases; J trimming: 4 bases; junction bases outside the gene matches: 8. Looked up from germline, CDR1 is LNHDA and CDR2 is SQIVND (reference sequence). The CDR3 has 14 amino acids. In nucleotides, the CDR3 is TGTGCCAGTAGTCCCACCGGCGGGAGTTACGAGCAGTACTTC. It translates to CASSPTGGSYEQYF.

CDR3 nucleotides: TGCAGCGTCTCCAGGCTGTATGGTGAAGCTTTCTTT. Translating it yields CSVSRLYGEAFF. The chain couples TRBV29-1 to TRBJ1-1; the D is unclear. Between the trimmed V and J ends, which lost 6 bases and 7 bases, there was a span of 15 bases. Per germline, CDR1 SQVTM and CDR2 ANQGSEA. This CDR3 is 12 amino acids long.

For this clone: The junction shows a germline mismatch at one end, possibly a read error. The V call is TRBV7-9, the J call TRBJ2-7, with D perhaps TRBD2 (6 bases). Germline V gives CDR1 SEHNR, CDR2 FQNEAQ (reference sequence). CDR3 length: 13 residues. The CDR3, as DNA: TGTGCCAGCAGCTTAGTAGGTCAGGGAGGAGCCGACTTC. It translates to CASSLVGQGGADF.

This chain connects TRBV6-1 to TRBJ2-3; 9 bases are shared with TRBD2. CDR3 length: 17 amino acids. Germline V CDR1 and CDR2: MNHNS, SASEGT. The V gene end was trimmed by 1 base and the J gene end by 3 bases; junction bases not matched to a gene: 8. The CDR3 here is CASSEGASGMSTDTQYF. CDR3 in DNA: TGTGCCAGCAGTGAAGGGGCTAGCGGGATGAGTACAGATACGCAGTATTTT.

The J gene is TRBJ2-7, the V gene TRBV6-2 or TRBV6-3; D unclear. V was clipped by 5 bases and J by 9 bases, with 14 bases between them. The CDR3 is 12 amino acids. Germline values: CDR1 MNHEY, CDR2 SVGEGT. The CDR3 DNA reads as TGTGCCAGCAGTCAAACGCGACAAGTGCAGTACTTC. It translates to CASSQTRQVQYF.

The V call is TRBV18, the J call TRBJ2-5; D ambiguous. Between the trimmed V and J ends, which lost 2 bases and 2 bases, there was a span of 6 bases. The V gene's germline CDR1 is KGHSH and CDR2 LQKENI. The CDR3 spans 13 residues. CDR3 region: CASSPAEQETQYF. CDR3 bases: TGTGCCAGCTCACCAGCGGAACAAGAGACCCAGTACTTC.

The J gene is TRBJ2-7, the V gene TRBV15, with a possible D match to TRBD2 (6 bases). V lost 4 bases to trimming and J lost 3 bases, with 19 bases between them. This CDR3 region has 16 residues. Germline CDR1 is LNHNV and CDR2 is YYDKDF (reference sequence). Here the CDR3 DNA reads TGTGCCACCAGCACCTTTCCGGGGGAAGTTAACTACGAGCAGTACTTC. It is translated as CATSTFPGEVNYEQYF.

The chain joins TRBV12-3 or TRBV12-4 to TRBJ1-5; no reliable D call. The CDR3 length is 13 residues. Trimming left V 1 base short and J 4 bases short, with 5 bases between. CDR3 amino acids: CASSLGNNQPQHF. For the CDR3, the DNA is TGTGCCAGCAGTTTAGGGAATAATCAGCCCCAGCATTTT.

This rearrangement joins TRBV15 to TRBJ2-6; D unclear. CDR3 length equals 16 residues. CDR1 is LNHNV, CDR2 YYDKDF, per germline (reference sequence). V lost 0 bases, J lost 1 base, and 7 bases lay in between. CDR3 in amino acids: CATSRDLGSGANVLTF. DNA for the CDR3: TGTGCCACCAGCAGAGATCTGGGATCTGGGGCCAACGTCCTGACTTTC.

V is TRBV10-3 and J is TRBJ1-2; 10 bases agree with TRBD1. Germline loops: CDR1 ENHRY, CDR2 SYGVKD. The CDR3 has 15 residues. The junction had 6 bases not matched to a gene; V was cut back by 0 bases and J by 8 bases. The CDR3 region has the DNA TGTGCCATCAGTGAGTCTGGACAGGGGGATCGGGGCTACACCTTC. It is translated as CAISESGQGDRGYTF.

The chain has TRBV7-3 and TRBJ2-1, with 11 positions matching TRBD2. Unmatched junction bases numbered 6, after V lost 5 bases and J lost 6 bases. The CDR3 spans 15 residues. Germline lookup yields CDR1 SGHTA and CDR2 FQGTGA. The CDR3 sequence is CASSTWTSGSNEQFF. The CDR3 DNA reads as TGTGCCAGCAGCACTTGGACTAGCGGGTCCAATGAGCAGTTCTTC. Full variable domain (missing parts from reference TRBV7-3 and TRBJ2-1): GAGVSQTPSNKVTEKGKYVELRCDPISGHTALYWYRQSLGQGPEFLIYFQGTGAADDSGLPNDRFFAVRPEGSVSTLKIQRTERGDSAVYLCASSTWTSGSNEQFFGPGTRLTVL.

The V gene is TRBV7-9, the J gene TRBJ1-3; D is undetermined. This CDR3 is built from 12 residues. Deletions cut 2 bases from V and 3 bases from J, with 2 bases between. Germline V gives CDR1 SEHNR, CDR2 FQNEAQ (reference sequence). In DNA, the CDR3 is TGTGCCAGCAGCTTAAATGGAAACACCATATATTTT. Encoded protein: CASSLNGNTIYF.

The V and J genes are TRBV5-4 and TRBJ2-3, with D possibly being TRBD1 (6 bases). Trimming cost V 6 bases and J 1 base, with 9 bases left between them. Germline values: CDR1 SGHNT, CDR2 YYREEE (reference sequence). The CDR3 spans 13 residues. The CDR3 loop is CASIEGGTDTQYF. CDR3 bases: TGTGCCAGCATCGAGGGGGGCACAGATACGCAGTATTTT.

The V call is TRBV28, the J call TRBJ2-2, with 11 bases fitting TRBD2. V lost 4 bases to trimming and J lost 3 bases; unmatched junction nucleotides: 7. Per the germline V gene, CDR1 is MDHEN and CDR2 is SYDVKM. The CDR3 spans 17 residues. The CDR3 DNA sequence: TGTGCCAGCAGTTCTACGACTAGCGGGACCTACACCGGGGAGCTGTTTTTT. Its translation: CASSSTTSGTYTGELFF.